A selection of T cell receptor beta chains follows, all from one sample in a study of regulatory T cells in long-lasting Graves disease. Each CDR3 protein gets one entry after TCRdb re-called the multiplex PCR reads with MiXCR. The sample includes more than 450,000 distinct CDR3 sequences, 12% of them seen just once. Another study also made use of these data, one on T cells in Graves' hyperthyroidism and ophthalmopathy.

Here the sequenced sample was peripheral blood mononuclear cells (PBMCs), taken at new diagnosis, from a patient treated with antithyroid drugs. The receptors derive from a woman in her 30s with Graves disease. The CDR3 runs from the conserved cysteine through the conserved F or W. D genes are given only for firm matches. Size tells how often a clone was seen (once, few, many) or the class of an expanded clone, and some rows leave it out.

J: TRBJ2-5; size: many; D: -; V: TRBV12-3/TRBV12-4; CDR3: CASTAGGPGFETQYF; DNA: TGTGCCAGCACCGCCGGCGGGCCAGGGTTTGAGACCCAGTACTTC
J: TRBJ1-1; size: -; D: -; V: TRBV28; CDR3: CANSLQGGDTEAFF; DNA: TGTGCCAACAGTTTACAGGGAGGAGACACTGAAGCTTTCTTT
J: TRBJ2-7; size: many; D: -; V: TRBV10-3; CDR3: CAISERGRWEQYF; DNA: TGTGCCATCAGTGAGAGGGGGAGGTGGGAGCAGTACTTC
J: TRBJ1-6; size: -; D: TRBD1; V: TRBV19; CDR3: CASSNRGDSPLHF; DNA: TGTGCCAGTAGTAACAGGGGTGATTCACCCCTCCACTTT
J: TRBJ2-3; size: many; D: TRBD1; V: TRBV7-2; CDR3: CASSLERGRADTQYF; DNA: TGTGCCAGCAGCTTAGAAAGGGGGCGCGCAGATACGCAGTATTTT
J: TRBJ1-2; size: many; D: TRBD1; V: TRBV5-1; CDR3: CASSFEGTGGNGYTF; DNA: TGCGCCAGCAGCTTTGAGGGGACAGGGGGTAACGGCTACACCTTC
J: TRBJ2-7; size: many; D: -; V: TRBV10-1; CDR3: CASSDTLYEQYF; DNA: TGCGCCAGCAGTGACACCCTCTACGAGCAGTACTTC
J: TRBJ1-2; size: -; D: -; V: TRBV7-9; CDR3: CASSLAIRLNGYTF; DNA: TGTGCCAGCAGCTTAGCGATCAGATTAAATGGCTACACCTTC
J: TRBJ2-7; size: few; D: TRBD2; V: TRBV12-3/TRBV12-4; CDR3: CASSFDSPGLDDEQYF; DNA: TGTGCCAGCAGTTTCGACTCCCCGGGACTAGACGACGAGCAGTACTTC
J: TRBJ2-7; size: few; D: -; V: TRBV19; CDR3: CASSIWSGGYEQYF; DNA: TGTGCCAGTAGTATTTGGAGTGGGGGATACGAGCAGTACTTC
J: TRBJ2-7; size: many; D: -; V: TRBV20-1; CDR3: CSARAGFYEQYF; DNA: TGCAGTGCTAGAGCGGGGTTCTACGAGCAGTACTTC
J: TRBJ2-2; size: many; D: TRBD2; V: TRBV11-2; CDR3: CASSRTSGRRTGELFF; DNA: TGTGCCAGCAGCCGGACTAGCGGGAGGCGGACCGGGGAGCTGTTTTTT
J: TRBJ1-4; size: many; D: -; V: TRBV28; CDR3: CASSAFNEKLFF; DNA: TGTGCCAGCTCGGCATTTAATGAAAAACTGTTTTTT
J: TRBJ2-7; size: few; D: TRBD2; V: TRBV5-1; CDR3: CASSSGLAGVVSYEQYF; DNA: TGCGCCAGCAGCTCGGGACTAGCGGGAGTAGTGTCCTACGAGCAGTACTTC
J: TRBJ1-4; size: -; D: -; V: TRBV7-9; CDR3: CASSLVWTINEKLFF; DNA: TGTGCCAGCAGCTTAGTATGGACGATAAATGAGAAACTGTTTTTT
J: TRBJ2-1; size: many; D: TRBD1; V: TRBV29-1; CDR3: CSSQGDTNEQFF; DNA: TGCAGCTCTCAGGGGGACACCAATGAGCAGTTCTTC
J: TRBJ2-1; size: many; D: TRBD1; V: TRBV2; CDR3: CASSLTGAGGRNYNEQFF; DNA: TGTGCCAGCAGTCTGACAGGGGCCGGCGGTCGAAATTACAATGAGCAGTTCTTC
J: TRBJ2-2; size: -; D: TRBD1; V: TRBV19; CDR3: CASRRDRSTGELFF; DNA: TGTGCCAGTAGACGGGACAGATCCACCGGGGAGCTGTTTTTT
J: TRBJ2-1; size: -; D: -; V: TRBV7-2; CDR3: CASSLYGSGREQFF; DNA: TGTGCCAGCAGCTTATATGGTTCGGGACGGGAGCAGTTCTTC
J: TRBJ2-7; size: many; D: -; V: TRBV7-2; CDR3: CASSKYSDYEQYF; DNA: TGTGCCAGCAGCAAATACTCGGACTACGAGCAGTACTTC
J: TRBJ2-7; size: -; D: TRBD2; V: TRBV2; CDR3: CASKKTSGEQYF; DNA: TGTGCCAGCAAAAAAACTAGCGGCGAGCAGTACTTC
J: TRBJ1-1; size: -; D: -; V: TRBV5-1; CDR3: CASSLDILDTEAFF; DNA: TGCGCCAGCAGCTTGGATATTTTGGACACTGAAGCTTTCTTT
J: TRBJ1-1; size: many; D: -; V: TRBV28; CDR3: CASSPPLTGTGDTEAFF; DNA: TGTGCCAGCAGTCCCCCACTAACCGGGACCGGCGACACTGAAGCTTTCTTT
J: TRBJ2-1; size: many; D: -; V: TRBV24-1; CDR3: CATSGRGSYNEQFF; DNA: TGTGCCACCAGTGGGCGGGGCTCCTACAATGAGCAGTTCTTC
J: TRBJ1-4; size: few; D: -; V: TRBV20-1; CDR3: CSARAQTYNEKLFF; DNA: TGCAGTGCTAGGGCGCAGACTTATAATGAAAAACTGTTTTTT
J: TRBJ2-7; size: -; D: -; V: TRBV4-1; CDR3: CASSQDPPFGGGVEQYF; DNA: TGCGCCAGCAGCCAAGACCCCCCGTTCGGCGGCGGCGTTGAGCAGTACTTC
J: TRBJ2-7; size: many; D: -; V: TRBV12-3/TRBV12-4; CDR3: CASSSQTGSYEQYF; DNA: TGTGCCAGCAGTTCGCAGACAGGTTCCTACGAGCAGTACTTC
J: TRBJ1-5; size: few; D: -; V: TRBV28; CDR3: CASSLFGYSNQPQHF; DNA: TGTGCCAGCAGTTTATTCGGTTATAGCAATCAGCCCCAGCATTTT
J: TRBJ1-1; size: few; D: -; V: TRBV20-1; CDR3: CSARRDGNTEAFF; DNA: TGCAGTGCTAGACGGGACGGGAACACTGAAGCTTTCTTT
J: TRBJ1-5; size: many; D: -; V: TRBV30; CDR3: CAWSVLGLDQPQHF; DNA: TGTGCCTGGAGTGTACTGGGGTTAGATCAGCCCCAGCATTTT
J: TRBJ1-5; size: -; D: -; V: TRBV30; CDR3: CAWSEYRDQPQHF; DNA: TGTGCCTGGAGTGAATACAGGGATCAGCCCCAGCATTTT
J: TRBJ2-7; size: -; D: -; V: TRBV2; CDR3: CACNLQGLLHEQYF; DNA: TGCGCCTGCAACCTACAGGGTTTACTCCACGAGCAGTACTTC